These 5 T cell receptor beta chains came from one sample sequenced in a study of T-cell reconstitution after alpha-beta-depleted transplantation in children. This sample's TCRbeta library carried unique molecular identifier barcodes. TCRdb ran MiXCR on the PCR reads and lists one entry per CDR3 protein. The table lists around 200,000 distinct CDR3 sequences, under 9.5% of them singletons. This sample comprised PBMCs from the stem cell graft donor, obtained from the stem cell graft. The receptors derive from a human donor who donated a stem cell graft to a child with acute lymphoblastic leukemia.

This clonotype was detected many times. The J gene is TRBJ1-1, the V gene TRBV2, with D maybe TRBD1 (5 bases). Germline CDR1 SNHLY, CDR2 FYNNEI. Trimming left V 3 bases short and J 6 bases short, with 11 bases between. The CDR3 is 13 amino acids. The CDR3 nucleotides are TGTGCCAGCAGTGAGGCAGGGTGGGCTGAAGCTTTCTTT. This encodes CASSEAGWAEAFF.

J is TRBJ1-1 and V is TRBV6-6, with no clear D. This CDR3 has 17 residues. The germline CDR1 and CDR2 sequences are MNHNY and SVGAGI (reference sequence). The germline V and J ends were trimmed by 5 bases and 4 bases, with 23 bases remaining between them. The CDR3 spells CASSLTEAGRGGTEAFF. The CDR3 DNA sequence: TGTGCCAGCAGTCTAACCGAAGCGGGGAGAGGAGGCACTGAAGCTTTCTTT.

CDR3 region: CASSYFLGTTEAFF. The CDR3 DNA reads as TGTGCCAGCAGTTACTTTCTGGGGACCACTGAAGCTTTCTTT. The V gene is TRBV6-2 or TRBV6-3, the J gene TRBJ1-1, with TRBD1 as a possible D gene (5 bases). The CDR3 extends over 14 amino acids. Germline values: CDR1 MNHEY, CDR2 SVGEGT. Deletions cut 1 base from V and 4 bases from J, with 10 bases between.

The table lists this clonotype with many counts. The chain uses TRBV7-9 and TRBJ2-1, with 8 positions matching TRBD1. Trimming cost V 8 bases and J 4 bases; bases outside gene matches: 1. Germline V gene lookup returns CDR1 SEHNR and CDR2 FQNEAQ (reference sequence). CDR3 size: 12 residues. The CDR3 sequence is CASRDRYNEQFF. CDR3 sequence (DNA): TGTGCCAGCCGGGACAGGTACAATGAGCAGTTCTTC.

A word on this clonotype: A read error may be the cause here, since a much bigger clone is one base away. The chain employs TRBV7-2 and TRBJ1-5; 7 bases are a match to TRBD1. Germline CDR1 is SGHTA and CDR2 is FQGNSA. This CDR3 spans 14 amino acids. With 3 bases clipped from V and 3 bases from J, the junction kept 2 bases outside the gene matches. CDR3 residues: CASSFDRDNQPQHF. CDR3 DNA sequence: TGTGCCAGCAGCTTCGACAGGGACAATCAGCCCCAGCATTTT.